Below are 28 T cell receptor beta chains sequenced from a single sample in a study of blood T cell repertoires in COVID-19. Some clones are missing from TCRdb's copy, which holds only in-frame ones; the method was immunoSEQ multiplex PCR. The table has over 200,000 clones, approximately 80% seen once; the top ten hold approximately 1.8%. Sequencing was performed on PBMCs or T cells enriched from blood (not recorded which). These TCRs come from a man aged 55 to 70 who had recovered from COVID-19.

In regard to this clone: Compared with germline, one end of the junction differs, possibly owing to a read error. This chain links TRBV19 with TRBJ1-5; 9 bases are shared with TRBD1. CDR3 length equals 20 residues. The germline CDR1 and CDR2 sequences are LNHDA and SQIVND (reference sequence). CDR3 loop: CASSVEIGTGTFYSNQPQHF. The CDR3, as DNA: TGTGCCAGTAGTGTAGAAATTGGGACAGGGACTTTCTACAGCAATCAGCCCCAGCATTTT.

This rearrangement joins TRBV7-9 to TRBJ2-3, with TRBD2 identical over 7 bases. From germline, CDR1 is SEHNR and CDR2 FQNEAQ (reference sequence). Trimming at V came to 2 bases and at J to 2 bases, leaving 16 bases not matched to a gene. The CDR3 sequence is 19 residues long. This chain's CDR3 is CASSLTFGAWGLSTDTQYF. In DNA form, the CDR3 reads TGTGCCAGCAGCTTAACATTCGGGGCGTGGGGACTATCCACAGATACGCAGTATTTT.

The V gene is TRBV5-1, the J gene TRBJ1-1, with D tentatively TRBD1 (6 bases). Germline V CDR1 and CDR2: SGHRS, YFSETQ. The CDR3 covers 15 residues. Trimming pared 1 base from V and 0 bases from J, leaving 10 bases between. For the CDR3, the DNA is TGCGCCAGCAGCTTGACCGGGGGGCTGAACACTGAAGCTTTCTTT. This gives the protein CASSLTGGLNTEAFF.

CDR3 in amino acids: CASSEKTGLTHEQYF. The CDR3 DNA follows: TGTGCCAGCAGTGAAAAAACAGGGTTGACCCACGAGCAGTACTTC. The chain is built from TRBV25-1 and TRBJ2-7; weak D call: TRBD1 (6 bases). There are 15 residues in the CDR3. Germline-derived CDR1 and CDR2 are MGHDK and SYGVNS. V was clipped by 2 bases and J by 5 bases, with 16 bases between them.

The rearrangement joins TRBV7-2 to TRBJ2-2, with D possibly matching TRBD1 (5 bases). Trimming removed 8 bases at V and 1 base at J, with 17 bases between. Looked up from germline, CDR1 is SGHTA and CDR2 is FQGNSA. This CDR3 is 16 amino acids long. CDR3 sequence reads: CASRPTVGENTGELFF. The CDR3 DNA sequence: TGTGCCAGCCGCCCAACGGTAGGGGAGAACACCGGGGAGCTGTTTTTT.

The chain carries TRBV10-3 and TRBJ2-3; 10 bases agree with TRBD1. J was trimmed by 5 bases and V by 9 bases; bases with no gene match: 5. Germline V gene data show CDR1 as ENHRY and CDR2 as SYGVKD. This CDR3 spans 13 amino acids. The chain's CDR3 is CAIRQGARDTQYF. DNA of the CDR3: TGTGCCATTCGACAGGGGGCCAGAGATACGCAGTATTTT.

V is TRBV6-5 and J is TRBJ1-1; D gene uncertain. The CDR3 spans 15 residues. In germline, CDR1 is MNHEY, CDR2 SVGAGI. V lost 7 bases, J lost 1 base, and 16 bases lay in between. In nucleotides, the CDR3 is TGTGCCAGCAACAAAGGTAACGCAGGGAACACTGAAGCTTTCTTT. Residues: CASNKGNAGNTEAFF.

The chain couples TRBV3-1 (or the pseudogene TRBV3-2) to TRBJ1-6; D may be TRBD1 (6 bases). With 1 base removed from V and 6 bases from J, the gap between germline ends came to 7 bases. CDR3 length: 14 residues. CDR1 and CDR2 (germline): LGHDT, YNNKEL (reference sequence). The CDR3 DNA reads as TGTGCCAGCAGCCAAGGACAGGCTAATTCACCCCTCCACTTT. Protein: CASSQGQANSPLHF.

This chain links TRBV9 with TRBJ2-1; 10 bases map to TRBD2. The CDR3 consists of 15 residues. Trimming removed 0 bases from V and 8 bases from J; junction bases left unmatched: 5. CDR1 is SGDLS, CDR2 YYNGEE, per germline. Here the CDR3 reads CASSVGAGGQDEQFF. DNA of the CDR3: TGTGCCAGCAGCGTAGGAGCGGGGGGGCAGGATGAGCAGTTCTTC.

This clone was recorded at least ten times. The V and J genes are TRBV3-1 (or the pseudogene TRBV3-2) and TRBJ1-1, with a weak D call TRBD1 (5 bases). The CDR3 is 14 residues long. Germline V gene data show CDR1 as LGHDT and CDR2 as YNNKEL (reference sequence). V lost 1 base, J lost 4 bases, and 10 bases lay in between. The CDR3 DNA reads as TGTGCCAGCAGCCAAGGGGCGGGGCCCACTGAAGCTTTCTTT. Translation: CASSQGAGPTEAFF.

This clone was seen once. The V and J genes are TRBV3-1 (or the pseudogene TRBV3-2) and TRBJ1-2; D is perhaps TRBD1 (6 bases). V gave up 0 bases and J gave up 7 bases, with 12 bases separating them. Germline V gives CDR1 LGHDT, CDR2 YNNKEL (reference sequence). The CDR3 covers 14 residues. The DNA for the CDR3 is TGTGCCAGCAGCCAAGACGCGGGGGCGGGTGGCTACACCTTC. This codes for CASSQDAGAGGYTF.

V is TRBV19 and J is TRBJ1-5, with D uncertain. CDR1 is LNHDA, CDR2 SQIVND, per germline (reference sequence). The CDR3 runs 13 residues. Trimming took off 4 bases at V and 4 bases at J, with 8 bases between the two ends. The CDR3 region is CASSRSVNQPQHF. CDR3 DNA: TGTGCCAGTAGTAGGTCAGTGAATCAGCCCCAGCATTTT.

The gene calls are TRBV18 and TRBJ1-1; 9 bases align to TRBD1. This CDR3 has 15 residues. Germline CDR1 and CDR2: KGHSH and LQKENI. V shed 2 bases, J shed 7 bases, and the junction held 8 bases outside the gene matches. The CDR3 bases are TGTGCCAGCTCACCAACACAGGGGGCTCAGGGTGAAGCTTTCTTT. This codes for CASSPTQGAQGEAFF.

Note on this clone: Other DNA sequences from this sample encode an identical CDR3 as well. The chain uses TRBV5-5 and TRBJ1-2; 9 bases are a match to TRBD1. CDR3 size: 15 residues. Per the germline V gene, CDR1 is SGHKS and CDR2 is YYEKEE (reference sequence). Unmatched junction bases numbered 3, after V lost 2 bases and J lost 1 base. The CDR3 is CASSLEGQGNYGYTF. As DNA, the CDR3 is TGTGCCAGCAGCTTAGAGGGACAGGGTAACTATGGCTACACCTTC.

The chain employs TRBV5-1 and TRBJ2-1; maybe TRBD2 (6 bases). CDR3 length equals 14 residues. Trimming removed 3 bases from V and 2 bases from J, with 9 bases in between. CDR1 SGHRS and CDR2 YFSETQ come from the germline V gene. The CDR3 DNA follows: TGCGCCAGCAGCTCGGGCGGGGCCTACAATGAGCAGTTCTTC. Translated: CASSSGGAYNEQFF.

This clone appeared a few times. The chain combines TRBV9 with TRBJ2-7; TRBD2 aligns across 7 bases. The CDR3 is made up of 15 amino acids. Germline V lookup: CDR1 SGDLS, CDR2 YYNGEE. The trim removed 3 bases at V and 0 bases at J, leaving 6 bases unmatched. DNA of the CDR3: TGTGCCAGCAGCGGGGGAAGCGGGGACTCCTACGAGCAGTACTTC. Translating gives CASSGGSGDSYEQYF.

V usage is TRBV18 and J usage is TRBJ2-5, with 7 positions matching TRBD1. The germline V gene has CDR1 KGHSH and CDR2 LQKENI. This CDR3 comprises 14 residues. Trimming cost V 2 bases and J 1 base; bases outside gene matches: 1. The CDR3: CASSPDRVQETQYF. CDR3 bases: TGTGCCAGCTCACCAGACAGGGTCCAAGAGACCCAGTACTTC.

This sequence joins TRBV27 and TRBJ2-5; 10 positions match TRBD1. V dropped 6 bases and J dropped 4; count of bases not matched to a gene: 5. The CDR3 spans 14 residues. Germline CDR1 reads MNHEY; CDR2 reads SMNVEV (reference sequence). Here the CDR3 reads CASRRQGAIETQYF. CDR3 nucleotide sequence: TGTGCCAGCAGGAGACAGGGGGCTATAGAGACCCAGTACTTC.

The genes are TRBV27 and TRBJ1-4; no clear D. This CDR3 comprises 16 residues. Trimming pared 3 bases from V and 3 bases from J, leaving 14 bases between. Germline V gives CDR1 MNHEY, CDR2 SMNVEV (reference sequence). The CDR3 reads CASSFEVPLSNEKLFF. The CDR3 DNA reads TGTGCCAGCAGTTTTGAGGTGCCTCTTTCTAATGAAAAACTGTTTTTT.

The chain is built from TRBV11-3 and TRBJ1-2; no firm D call. Trimming stripped 3 bases from V and 8 bases from J, with 10 bases between. The CDR3 totals 12 residues. CDR1 is SGHNT, CDR2 YENEEA, per germline. The CDR3 DNA follows: TGTGCCAGCAGCTTTTCGGGAGTCGGCTACACCTTC. Its protein is CASSFSGVGYTF.

The chain combines TRBV7-2 with TRBJ2-3, with 10 bases matching TRBD2. The ends lost 5 bases at V and 2 bases at J; junction bases unmatched: 10. Germline values: CDR1 SGHTA, CDR2 FQGNSA. The CDR3 loop spans 17 amino acids. In nucleotides, the CDR3 is TGTGCCAGCAGCCCGCGACTAGCGGGTCTTCTCACAGATACGCAGTATTTT. The encoded protein is CASSPRLAGLLTDTQYF.

The V call is TRBV4-3, the J call TRBJ1-6, with TRBD1 matching 7 bases. V dropped 2 bases and J dropped 2; count of bases not matched to a gene: 6. Germline V gene lookup returns CDR1 LGHNA and CDR2 YSLEER. The CDR3 is 17 residues long. The CDR3 coding sequence is TGCGCCAGCAGCCAAAGGGACAGTGAGGCCTATAATTCACCCCTCCACTTT. Translation gives CASSQRDSEAYNSPLHF.

The sample holds one count of this clone. The J gene is TRBJ1-2, the V gene TRBV20-1; D is uncertain. Germline V gene data show CDR1 as DFQATT and CDR2 as SNEGSKA (reference sequence). This CDR3 is built from 10 residues. The V end lost 3 bases, the J end lost 8 bases, and 7 bases lay between the germline ends. Here the CDR3 reads CSASTPGYTF. CDR3 DNA: TGCAGTGCTAGCACACCCGGCTACACCTTC.

The V gene is TRBV7-9, the J gene TRBJ2-7, with 7 bases matching TRBD1. The CDR3 length is 14 residues. The germline gives CDR1 SEHNR, CDR2 FQNEAQ (reference sequence). V trimming: 8 bases; J trimming: 2 bases; junction bases outside the gene matches: 9. CDR3 in DNA: TGTGCCAGCTCAAGGACAGGTGATACCTACGAGCAGTACTTC. Its protein product is CASSRTGDTYEQYF.

The gene calls are TRBV7-3 and TRBJ1-1, with D uncertain. The CDR3 is made up of 14 amino acids. In germline, CDR1 is SGHTA, CDR2 FQGTGA. V was trimmed by 3 bases and J by 4 bases, leaving 12 bases between them. Here the CDR3 reads CASSLAGWGTEAFF. The CDR3 DNA sequence: TGTGCCAGCAGCTTGGCGGGGTGGGGCACTGAAGCTTTCTTT.

The rearrangement links TRBV29-1 to TRBJ1-2, with D perhaps TRBD1 (6 bases). Trimming pared 2 bases from V and 0 bases from J, leaving 10 bases between. The CDR3 extends over 14 amino acids. Germline CDR1 reads SQVTM; CDR2 reads ANQGSEA. The CDR3 is CSVEQQGTNYGYTF. CDR3 DNA sequence: TGCAGCGTTGAACAACAGGGTACTAACTATGGCTACACCTTC.

The J gene is TRBJ1-1, the V gene TRBV5-1; possible D gene TRBD1, 6 bases. V lost 7 bases and J lost 0, with 10 bases in between. This CDR3 region has 13 residues. Germline values: CDR1 SGHRS, CDR2 YFSETQ. This CDR3 is CASGTGMNTEAFF. DNA of the CDR3: TGCGCCAGCGGAACAGGGATGAACACTGAAGCTTTCTTT.

This clone has just a few counts. This sequence joins TRBV19 and TRBJ2-7, with D possibly being TRBD1 (6 bases). The CDR3 extends over 14 amino acids. V lost 8 bases and J lost 2, with 16 bases in between. Germline CDR1 and CDR2: LNHDA and SQIVND (reference sequence). The CDR3 nucleotides read TGTGCCAGTGGGACAAGCAGGGCCCCCTACGAGCAGTACTTC. Translation gives CASGTSRAPYEQYF.